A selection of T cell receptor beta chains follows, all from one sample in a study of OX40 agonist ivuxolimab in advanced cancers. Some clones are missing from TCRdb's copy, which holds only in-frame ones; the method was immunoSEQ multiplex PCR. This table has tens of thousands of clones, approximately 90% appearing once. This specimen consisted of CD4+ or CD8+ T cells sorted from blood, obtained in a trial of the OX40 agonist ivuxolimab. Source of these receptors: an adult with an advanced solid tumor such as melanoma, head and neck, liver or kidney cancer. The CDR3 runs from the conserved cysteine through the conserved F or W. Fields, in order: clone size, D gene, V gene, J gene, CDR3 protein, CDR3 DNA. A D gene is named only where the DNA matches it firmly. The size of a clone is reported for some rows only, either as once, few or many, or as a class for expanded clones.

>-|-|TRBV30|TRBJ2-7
CAWAGPHPLEKYF
TGTGCCTGGGCCGGACCCCATCCTTTGGAAAAGTACTTC
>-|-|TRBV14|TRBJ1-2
CASSQLDATSNYGYTF
TGTGCCAGCAGCCAACTGGACGCTACCTCTAACTATGGCTACACCTTC
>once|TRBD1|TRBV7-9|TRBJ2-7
CASSLDRGLEQYF
TGTGCCAGCAGCTTGGACAGGGGTCTCGAGCAGTACTTC
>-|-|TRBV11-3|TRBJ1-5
CASSHDNQPQHF
TGTGCCAGCTCCCATGACAATCAGCCCCAGCATTTT
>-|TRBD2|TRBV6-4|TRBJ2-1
CASSITSGPRDEQFF
TGTGCCAGCAGCATAACTAGCGGCCCTAGGGATGAGCAGTTCTTC
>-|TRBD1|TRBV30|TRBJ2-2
CAQGATGELFF
TGTGCCCAGGGGGCCACCGGGGAGCTGTTTTTT
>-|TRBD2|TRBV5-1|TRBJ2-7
CASSWTSGDYEQYF
TGCGCCAGCAGCTGGACTAGCGGGGATTACGAGCAGTACTTC
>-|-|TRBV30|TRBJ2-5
CAWSVGGTGETQYF
TGTGCCTGGAGTGTTGGGGGAACGGGAGAGACCCAGTACTTC
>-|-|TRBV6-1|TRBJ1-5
CASSEPGINQPQHF
TGTGCCAGCAGTGAACCCGGGATCAATCAGCCCCAGCATTTT
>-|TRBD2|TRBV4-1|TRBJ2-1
CASSQRAIAGGQPPEQFF
TGCGCCAGCAGCCAACGGGCCATAGCGGGAGGCCAACCACCGGAGCAGTTCTTC
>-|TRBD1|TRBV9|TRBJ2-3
CASSRGQGPDTQYF
TGTGCCAGCAGCCGGGGACAGGGCCCAGATACGCAGTATTTT
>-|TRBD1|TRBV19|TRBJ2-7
CASSIAPTGATYEQYF
TGTGCCAGTAGTATAGCTCCGACAGGGGCGACCTACGAGCAGTACTTC
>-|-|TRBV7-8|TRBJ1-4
CASSLVLPYHPEKLFF
TGTGCCAGCAGCCTAGTTTTGCCCTACCATCCGGAAAAACTGTTTTTT
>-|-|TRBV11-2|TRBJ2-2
CASSLALRETGELFF
TGTGCCAGCAGCTTAGCTCTGCGGGAAACCGGGGAGCTGTTTTTT
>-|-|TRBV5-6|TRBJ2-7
CASSLTIDYEQYF
TGTGCCAGCAGCTTGACTATCGACTACGAGCAGTACTTC
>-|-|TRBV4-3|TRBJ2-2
CASSHPRGAVTGELFF
TGCGCCAGCAGCCATCCCCGGGGGGCAGTGACCGGGGAGCTGTTTTTT
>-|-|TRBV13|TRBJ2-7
CASSQAENYEQYF
TGTGCCAGCAGCCAGGCGGAAAACTACGAGCAGTACTTC
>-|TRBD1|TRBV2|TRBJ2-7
CASSVTGGNEQYF
TGTGCCAGCAGTGTGACAGGGGGCAACGAGCAGTACTTC
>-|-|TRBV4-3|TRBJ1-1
CASSQDGGAVTEAFF
TGCGCCAGCAGCCAAGATGGGGGGGCGGTCACTGAAGCTTTCTTT
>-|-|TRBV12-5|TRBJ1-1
CASGSGREVDMNTEAFF
TGTGCTAGTGGCTCTGGGAGAGAGGTTGACATGAACACTGAAGCTTTCTTT
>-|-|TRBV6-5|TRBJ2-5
CASSYSPIAAQYF
TGTGCCAGCAGTTACTCCCCGATTGCGGCCCAGTACTTC
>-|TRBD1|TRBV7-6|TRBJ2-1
CASSVGTGGNEQFF
TGTGCCAGCAGCGTCGGGACAGGCGGCAATGAGCAGTTCTTC
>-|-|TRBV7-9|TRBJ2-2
CASSSYTGELFF
TGTGCCAGCAGCTCCTACACCGGGGAGCTGTTTTTT
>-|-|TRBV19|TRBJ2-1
CASNLRGAHDNEQFF
TGTGCCAGTAACTTGAGGGGGGCTCACGACAATGAGCAGTTCTTC
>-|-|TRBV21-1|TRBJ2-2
CASSKKERTANTGELFF
TGTGCCAGCAGCAAAAAAGAGAGGACAGCAAACACCGGGGAGCTGTTTTTT
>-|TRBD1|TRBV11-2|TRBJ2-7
CASSSRDRLSYEQYF
TGTGCCAGCAGCTCCCGGGACAGATTATCCTACGAGCAGTACTTC
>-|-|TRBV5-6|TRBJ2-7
CASSSIYEQYF
TGTGCCAGCAGCTCGATCTACGAGCAGTACTTC
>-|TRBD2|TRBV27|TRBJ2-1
CASSLVARGSEQFF
TGTGCCAGCAGTTTGGTGGCGCGGGGGAGTGAGCAGTTCTTC
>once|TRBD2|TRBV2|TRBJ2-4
CASSHTGLAGVF
TGTGCCAGCAGCCACACGGGACTAGCGGGAGTCTTC
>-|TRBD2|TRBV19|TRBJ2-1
CASSIRLAGVSEQFF
TGTGCCAGTAGTATTCGGCTAGCGGGAGTGAGTGAGCAGTTCTTC
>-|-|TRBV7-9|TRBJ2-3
CASSSTDTQYF
TGTGCCAGCAGCAGCACAGATACGCAGTATTTT
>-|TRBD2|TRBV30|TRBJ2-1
CAWNIMGLADEQFF
TGTGCCTGGAATATAATGGGACTAGCCGATGAGCAGTTCTTC
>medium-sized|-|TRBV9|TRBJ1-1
CASSVEGFTEAFF
TGTGCCAGCAGCGTTGAAGGGTTCACTGAAGCTTTCTTT
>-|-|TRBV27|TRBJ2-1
CASSLSGSSYNEQFF
TGTGCCAGCAGTTTGTCCGGGAGCTCCTACAATGAGCAGTTCTTC
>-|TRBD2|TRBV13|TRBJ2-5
CASSSTPGTSGIKTQYF
TGTGCCAGCAGCTCAACTCCCGGGACTAGCGGGATAAAGACCCAGTACTTC
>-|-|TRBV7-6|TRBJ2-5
CASSSRGGETQYF
TGTGCCAGCAGCTCCAGGGGTGGGGAGACCCAGTACTTC
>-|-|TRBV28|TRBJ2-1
CASSVGGPEFF
TGTGCCAGCAGTGTAGGAGGGCCTGAGTTCTTC
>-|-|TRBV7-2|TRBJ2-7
CASSLGEEYEQYF
TGTGCCAGCAGCTTAGGAGAGGAATACGAGCAGTACTTC
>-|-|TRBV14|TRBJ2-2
CASSRGGLAGELFF
TGTGCCAGCAGCCGGGGTGGCTTGGCCGGGGAGCTGTTTTTT